This passage covers 2 T cell receptor beta chains from one sample sequenced in a study of cytomegalovirus exposure and HLA in healthy donors. The PCR employed 60 Vbeta primers together with 13 Jbeta primers. Using immunoSEQ multiplex PCR, the repertoire was profiled, and TCRdb retains in-frame clones only, with some absent. The sample records approximately 110,000 clones, just under 75% being singletons. The sequenced material came from PBMCs. The receptors shown here come from a man aged 60 to 69 in good health and CMV-seropositive.

This chain links TRBV5-4 with TRBJ2-5; 10 positions agree with TRBD2. This CDR3 contains 14 residues. Trimming cost V 4 bases and J 6 bases; bases outside gene matches: 6. CDR1 SGHNT and CDR2 YYREEE come from the germline V gene (reference sequence). CDR3 in amino acids: CASSPGLAAQTQYF. CDR3 in DNA: TGTGCCAGCAGCCCAGGACTAGCGGCCCAGACCCAGTACTTC.

The chain employs TRBV4-1 and TRBJ1-4; the D gene is possibly TRBD1 (6 bases). V lost 4 bases and J 5 bases, leaving 11 bases between the germline ends. The length of the CDR3 is 14 residues. CDR1 and CDR2 from the germline V gene are MGHRA and YSYEKL. The CDR3 bases are TGCGCCAGCAGCCTGACAGGCCCCAATGAAAAACTGTTTTTT. This gives the protein CASSLTGPNEKLFF.